The table lists the clone carrying this T cell receptor (beta chain) with a count of one. The antigen is not known. The sample is drawn from a study of blood T cells in healthy people across ages. Study context: For every two T cells, template switching captured about one barcoded beta molecule.

A J-beta primer mix and a sample-barcoded 5' primer were used in a second PCR of about 7 to 12 cycles. MiXCR was run by TCRdb on the 5' RACE reads, yielding one entry per CDR3 protein. The table has about 1,500,000 distinct CDR3 sequences, around 39% seen once. Caucasian, healthy and from Russia, the donors were aged between about 6 and 90. The study, taken as a whole, reports: Getting older went along with TCR beta diversity per million T cells dropping roughly linearly.

Germline CDR1 WSHSY, CDR2 SAAADI. With V trimmed by 3 bases and J by 4 bases, 12 bases remained unmatched. This CDR3 contains 18 residues. This chain joins TRBV10-2 and TRBJ2-5, with TRBD1 matching over 12 bases. The source material was blood. The sequence derives from a woman between 18 and 29 years old in good health. CDR3 in DNA: TGCGCCAGCAGTGAAGTGGACCCCGGGACAGGGGGCTTAGAGACCCAGTACTTC. Its protein is CASSEVDPGTGGLETQYF.